These 29 T cell receptor beta chains were all obtained from the same sample, sequenced in a study of T cell responses to AZD1222 COVID-19 vaccine. Some clones are missing from TCRdb's copy, which holds only in-frame ones; the method was immunoSEQ multiplex PCR. The data show about 120,000 clones, about 80% seen once. Specimen: peripheral blood, collected on day 0 of AZD1222 vaccination. These receptor sequences come from an adult in good health.

The gene calls are TRBV9 and TRBJ2-7, with 7 bases that match TRBD2. CDR1 and CDR2 (germline): SGDLS, YYNGEE. Losses at the gene ends were 4 bases for V and 2 bases for J; bases not matched to a gene: 3. The length of the CDR3 is 13 residues. Written as DNA, the CDR3 is TGTGCCAGCAGCCGGGGGGAGACCTACGAGCAGTACTTC. As protein: CASSRGETYEQYF.

This clone has just one count. Here the CDR3 DNA reads TGTGCCACCAGTGATAAAGGGCTAGCGACCCAAGAGACCCAGTACTTC. This translates into CATSDKGLATQETQYF. The chain recombines TRBV24-1 with TRBJ2-5; possible D gene TRBD2, 6 bases. This CDR3 has 16 amino acids. The germline V gene has CDR1 KGHDR and CDR2 SFDVKD. V gave up 3 bases and J gave up 1 base, with 14 bases separating them.

This clone has just a few counts. This chain joins TRBV4-1 and TRBJ1-2, with D unclear. The CDR3 is 13 amino acids. The V end was cut by 10 bases, the J end by 5 bases, with 17 bases between. Germline-derived CDR1 and CDR2 are MGHRA and YSYEKL. CDR3 coding DNA: TGCGCCACCAAAAGGACGGGAGGGTATGGCTACACCTTC. Translating it yields CATKRTGGYGYTF.

This chain connects TRBV6-6 to TRBJ1-6; D gene unclear. V was trimmed by 4 bases and J by 9 bases, leaving 10 bases between them. This CDR3 has 13 amino acids. CDR1 and CDR2 (germline): MNHNY, SVGAGI (reference sequence). The CDR3, as DNA: TGTGCCAGCAGTTCTCCTTCGGGTTCACCCCTCCACTTT. Translating gives CASSSPSGSPLHF.

The J gene is TRBJ2-4, the V gene TRBV18; 7 bases fit TRBD2. The J segment lost 0 bases and the V segment lost 3 bases, leaving 11 bases of the junction unmatched. Looked up from germline, CDR1 is KGHSH and CDR2 is LQKENI. There are 18 residues in the CDR3. CDR3 sequence: CASSPAMRGRGAKNIQYF. The DNA of the CDR3 is TGTGCCAGCTCACCTGCGATGCGAGGGAGGGGAGCCAAAAACATTCAGTACTTC.

The rearrangement uses TRBV5-4 and TRBJ1-2; D might be TRBD1 (5 bases). The CDR3 contains 15 residues. The germline V gene has CDR1 SGHNT and CDR2 YYREEE (reference sequence). Trimming took off 4 bases at V and 3 bases at J, with 16 bases between the two ends. The CDR3 bases are TGTGCCAGCAGCCCCAGGGACCGTGTACACTATGGCTACACCTTC. It encodes CASSPRDRVHYGYTF.

The chain employs TRBV18 and TRBJ2-7; 9 nucleotides align to TRBD1. J was trimmed by 5 bases and V by 3 bases; bases with no gene match: 8. Germline CDR1 is KGHSH and CDR2 is LQKENI. The length of the CDR3 is 15 residues. CDR3 coding DNA: TGTGCCAGCTCACCCCCGACAGGGGGTAGTAACGAGCAGTACTTC. Its protein product is CASSPPTGGSNEQYF.

This clone was seen just once. This rearrangement joins TRBV5-4 to TRBJ2-7; tentatively, D is TRBD2 (5 bases). V gave up 4 bases and J gave up 3 bases, with 8 bases separating them. Germline V gene lookup returns CDR1 SGHNT and CDR2 YYREEE (reference sequence). The CDR3 runs to 12 residues. The DNA of the CDR3 is TGTGCCAGCAGCCGGGGTCACTACGAGCAGTACTTC. Translating it yields CASSRGHYEQYF.

The J gene is TRBJ2-1, the V gene TRBV5-1; TRBD2 agrees at 11 bases. V shed 4 bases and J 4 bases; nucleotides not matched to a gene: 4. From germline, CDR1 is SGHRS and CDR2 YFSETQ. The CDR3 runs to 15 residues. For the CDR3, the DNA is TGCGCCAGCAGCCTGACTAGCGGGACGTACAATGAGCAGTTCTTC. The encoded protein is CASSLTSGTYNEQFF.

V and J are TRBV15 and TRBJ1-3, with a possible D match to TRBD1 (5 bases). The germline V gene has CDR1 LNHNV and CDR2 YYDKDF (reference sequence). The CDR3 loop spans 16 amino acids. Deletions cut 0 bases from V and 0 bases from J, with 9 bases between. As DNA, the CDR3 is TGTGCCACCAGCAGAGATCGGACAAGCTCTGGAAACACCATATATTTT. Translating gives CATSRDRTSSGNTIYF.

The chain uses TRBV2 and TRBJ2-1; TRBD2 agrees at 8 bases. Losses at the gene ends were 8 bases for V and 0 bases for J; bases not matched to a gene: 3. The CDR3 has 14 residues. CDR1 is SNHLY, CDR2 FYNNEI, per germline. This chain's CDR3 is CASRGGSSYNEQFF. For the CDR3, the DNA is TGTGCCAGCCGGGGGGGAAGCTCCTACAATGAGCAGTTCTTC.

The rearrangement uses TRBV6-2 or TRBV6-3 and TRBJ2-1, with D hard to call. This CDR3 has 14 amino acids. Looked up from germline, CDR1 is MNHEY and CDR2 is SVGEGT. V lost 5 bases to trimming and J lost 3 bases, with 11 bases between them. The CDR3 DNA reads TGTGCCAGCAGTAAGGAGAGTTTCTACAATGAGCAGTTCTTC. Amino acids: CASSKESFYNEQFF.

The gene calls are TRBV19 and TRBJ1-2, with D possibly TRBD1 on 5 matching bases. Between the trimmed V and J ends, which lost 5 bases and 7 bases, there was a span of 14 bases. CDR3 length: 13 amino acids. Germline CDR1 reads LNHDA; CDR2 reads SQIVND (reference sequence). In DNA form, the CDR3 reads TGTGCCAGTAGTGACGGGCCTCAGGGTGGCTACACCTTC. Translation: CASSDGPQGGYTF.

This clone has a handful of counts. The chain recombines TRBV28 with TRBJ1-5; D is unclear. The CDR3 consists of 14 residues. CDR1 MDHEN and CDR2 SYDVKM come from the germline V gene. V was clipped by 6 bases and J by 9 bases, with 18 bases between them. The CDR3 DNA reads TGTGCCAGCAGGACACACGGAACCCTGGGGCCCCAGCATTTT. It yields the protein CASRTHGTLGPQHF.

This clone has just a few counts. The rearrangement links TRBV3-1 (or the pseudogene TRBV3-2) to TRBJ1-1; a possible D gene is TRBD1 (5 bases). The CDR3 is made up of 14 amino acids. V was cut by 6 bases and J by 2 bases, with 13 bases left in between. The germline V gene encodes CDR1 LGHDT and CDR2 YNNKEL (reference sequence). CDR3 loop: CASSPTVTNTEAFF. In DNA form, the CDR3 reads TGTGCCAGCAGTCCGACAGTTACTAACACTGAAGCTTTCTTT.

This sequence joins TRBV7-3 and TRBJ1-5; D remains unclear. The germline V and J ends were trimmed by 1 base and 0 bases, with 13 bases remaining between them. This CDR3 comprises 17 residues. From germline, CDR1 is SGHTA and CDR2 FQGTGA. Here the CDR3 reads CASSLRLSGGSNQPQHF. CDR3 sequence (DNA): TGTGCCAGCAGCTTAAGGTTGTCCGGAGGTAGCAATCAGCCCCAGCATTTT.

The chain links TRBV10-3 to TRBJ2-1; 10 positions match TRBD1. Unmatched junction bases numbered 7, after V lost 4 bases and J lost 7 bases. This CDR3 has 15 residues. CDR1 and CDR2 from the germline V gene are ENHRY and SYGVKD. CDR3 loop: CAISGPGQGINEQFF. CDR3 in DNA: TGTGCCATCAGTGGCCCGGGACAGGGGATTAATGAGCAGTTCTTC.

V gene TRBV2 combines with J gene TRBJ1-6; tentative D call: TRBD1 (6 bases). V dropped 8 bases and J dropped 9 bases, with 17 bases sitting between them. The germline V gene has CDR1 SNHLY and CDR2 FYNNEI. This CDR3 has 14 residues. CDR3 amino acids: CASGSRGATSPLHF. The CDR3 bases are TGTGCCAGCGGCTCGAGGGGGGCTACTTCACCCCTCCACTTT.

This rearrangement joins TRBV5-4 to TRBJ2-3, with 7 bases aligning to TRBD2. The CDR3 contains 13 residues. Germline assignment: CDR1 SGHNT and CDR2 YYREEE (reference sequence). With V trimmed by 4 bases and J by 14 bases, 13 bases remained unmatched. CDR3 sequence (DNA): TGTGCCAGCAGCATCCCTACTAGCGTTTGGCCGTATTTT. Its translation is CASSIPTSVWPYF.

The count of this clone is one. CDR3 amino acids: CASSERRTYSNQPQHF. The CDR3 nucleotides are TGTGCCAGCAGTGAACGTCGGACGTATAGCAATCAGCCCCAGCATTTT. The chain joins TRBV6-1 to TRBJ1-5; no definite D call. This CDR3 has 16 residues. V was cut by 2 bases and J by 0 bases, with 11 bases left in between. Germline lookup yields CDR1 MNHNS and CDR2 SASEGT.

The V and J genes are TRBV4-2 and TRBJ2-7, with TRBD2 identical over 10 bases. Germline lookup yields CDR1 LGHNA and CDR2 YNFKEQ. After removal of 4 bases from V and 4 bases from J, the junction contained 7 bases not matched to a gene. The CDR3 loop spans 15 amino acids. In DNA form, the CDR3 reads TGTGCCAGCAGCCCGGACTTTAGCGGGAGGTACGAGCAGTACTTC. Translating gives CASSPDFSGRYEQYF.

This clone has a single count. The chain couples TRBV7-8 to TRBJ2-1; 9 bases align to TRBD2. The CDR3 has 20 amino acids. J lost 2 bases, V lost 5 bases, and 19 bases had no gene match. Germline V gene lookup returns CDR1 SGHVS and CDR2 FQNEAQ. CDR3 residues: CASSPRGGSGSVRAYNEQFF. DNA of the CDR3: TGTGCCAGCAGCCCGAGAGGGGGTAGCGGGAGTGTAAGAGCCTACAATGAGCAGTTCTTC.

Only a few counts were recorded for this clone. V and J are TRBV28 and TRBJ2-3; D unresolved. The V gene's germline CDR1 is MDHEN and CDR2 SYDVKM. The ends were cut back, 1 base at V and 0 bases at J, with 8 bases in the middle. The CDR3 spans 15 residues. The CDR3 region has the DNA TGTGCCAGCAGTTTATTTGCCTCTAGCACAGATACGCAGTATTTT. Translation gives CASSLFASSTDTQYF.

This clone came up a few times. In nucleotides, the CDR3 is TGTGCCAGCAGCCGTGGCGTGGGACAGGTTCAGCCCCAGCATTTT. This gives the protein CASSRGVGQVQPQHF. The rearrangement links TRBV5-8 to TRBJ1-5; 8 nucleotides align to TRBD1. From germline, CDR1 is SGHTS and CDR2 YDEGEE. Trimming at V came to 4 bases and at J to 6 bases, leaving 9 bases not matched to a gene. The CDR3 sequence is 15 residues long.

J is TRBJ1-3 and V is TRBV28, with 7 bases that match TRBD1. V was clipped by 4 bases and J by 0 bases; unmatched bases: 9. The CDR3 extends over 17 amino acids. From germline, CDR1 is MDHEN and CDR2 SYDVKM. Written as DNA, the CDR3 is TGTGCCAGCAGTTCTCTGGACAGGACAAACTCTGGAAACACCATATATTTT. The encoded protein is CASSSLDRTNSGNTIYF.

The genes are TRBV7-2 and TRBJ2-5; D perhaps matches TRBD2 (5 bases). The CDR3 runs to 14 residues. In germline, CDR1 is SGHTA, CDR2 FQGNSA. V shed 5 bases and J shed 3 bases, with 13 bases lying between them. The CDR3 DNA sequence: TGTGCCAGCAGCCCGGGGAGAACTAAAGAGACCCAGTACTTC. Translated: CASSPGRTKETQYF. The whole variable domain, filled in from reference TRBV7-2 and TRBJ2-5, reads GAGVSQSPSNKVTEKGKDVELRCDPISGHTALYWYRQSLGQGLEFLIYFQGNSAPDKSGLPSDRFSAERTGGSVSTLTIQRTQQEDSAVYLCASSPGRTKETQYFGPGTRLLVL.

The chain has TRBV6-5 and TRBJ2-7; D remains unclear. Trimming took off 0 bases at V and 1 base at J, with 4 bases between the two ends. Germline V gives CDR1 MNHEY, CDR2 SVGAGI. The CDR3 is made up of 13 amino acids. This chain's CDR3 is CASSYSRSYEQYF. The CDR3 nucleotides are TGTGCCAGCAGTTACTCGAGGTCCTACGAGCAGTACTTC.

The J gene is TRBJ2-3, the V gene TRBV19, with 7 nucleotides matching TRBD2. V was clipped by 5 bases and J by 3 bases; unmatched bases: 8. This CDR3 has 15 amino acids. Germline values: CDR1 LNHDA, CDR2 SQIVND (reference sequence). CDR3 loop: CASSEPSGATDTQYF. The CDR3 DNA is TGTGCCAGTAGTGAACCGAGCGGGGCAACAGATACGCAGTATTTT. Variable domain in full (rest from reference TRBV19 and TRBJ2-3): DGGITQSPKYLFRKEGQNVTLSCEQNLNHDAMYWYRQDPGQGLRLIYYSQIVNDFQKGDIAEGYSVSREKKESFPLTVTSAQKNPTAFYLCASSEPSGATDTQYFGPGTRLTVL.

The gene calls are TRBV5-1 and TRBJ2-7; 9 positions agree with TRBD2. V was pared by 3 bases and J by 2 bases, with 6 bases of the junction left unmatched. The CDR3 has 15 amino acids. Germline CDR1 reads SGHRS; CDR2 reads YFSETQ. CDR3 loop: CASSSGTSTTYEQYF. As DNA, the CDR3 is TGCGCCAGCAGCTCCGGGACTAGCACCACCTACGAGCAGTACTTC.